This T cell receptor (beta chain) was captured by sequencing in a study of cytomegalovirus exposure and HLA in healthy donors. PCR used 60 Vbeta primers and 13 Jbeta primers. Profiling relied on immunoSEQ multiplex PCR, and the TCRdb table lists in-frame clones only, not all of them. The profile shows 150,000 to 200,000 clones, 65% to 80% of them singletons. CDR3 length equals 14 residues. Germline loops: CDR1 LNHDA, CDR2 SQIVND (reference sequence). V lost 1 base and J lost 6; bases outside the gene matches: 4. These donors, healthy bone marrow donors, were studied. The TCR sequence derives from a female donor in good health and CMV-seronegative. Sample: PBMCs. V is TRBV19 and J is TRBJ1-1; 8 bases align to TRBD1. CDR3 amino acids: CASSIGQGFAEAFF. The CDR3 coding sequence is TGTGCCAGTAGTATAGGACAGGGGTTCGCTGAAGCTTTCTTT.